The 11 T cell receptor beta chains below come from one sample, sequenced in a study of beta chain features in type 1 diabetes. Every bit of the isolated RNA underwent reverse transcription, so sequencing read expressed TCRB transcripts. Profiling relied on immunoSEQ multiplex PCR, and the TCRdb table lists in-frame clones only, not all of them. The data show nearly 250,000 clones, 55% to 70% seen once. The sequencing input was naive CD4+ T cells from blood. The receptors were sampled from a young man in good health.

A note on this clone: Different DNA sequences within this sample yield the same CDR3. DNA of the CDR3: TGTGCCTGGAGTAGGGAGACCCAGTACTTC. Protein: CAWSRETQYF. The rearrangement links TRBV30 to TRBJ2-5; D not certain. Germline V gives CDR1 GTSNPN, CDR2 SVGIG (reference sequence). This CDR3 region has 10 residues. The V gene lost 2 bases and the J gene lost 5 bases, with 3 bases spanning the gap.

The CDR3 sequence: CASSSDLAGGQFF. CDR3 bases: TGTGCCAGCAGCTCCGACCTAGCGGGAGGACAGTTCTTC. The V call is TRBV7-2, the J call TRBJ2-1; 11 bases line up with TRBD2. Trimming at V came to 4 bases and at J to 13 bases, leaving 6 bases not matched to a gene. Germline lookup yields CDR1 SGHTA and CDR2 FQGNSA. CDR3 length: 13 residues. The whole variable domain, remainder taken from reference TRBV7-2 and TRBJ2-1, is GAGVSQSPSNKVTEKGKDVELRCDPISGHTALYWYRQSLGQGLEFLIYFQGNSAPDKSGLPSDRFSAERTGGSVSTLTIQRTQQEDSAVYLCASSSDLAGGQFFGPGTRLTVL.

This chain uses TRBV7-8 with TRBJ2-7; TRBD2 matches at 11 bases. Trimming cost V 5 bases and J 4 bases; bases outside gene matches: 7. The CDR3 is 15 amino acids. CDR1 SGHVS and CDR2 FQNEAQ come from the germline V gene. CDR3 bases: TGTGCCAGCAGCGAGATAGCGGGAGGGACATACGAGCAGTACTTC. This sequence encodes CASSEIAGGTYEQYF.

This chain joins TRBV4-3 and TRBJ2-2; D unresolved. The germline V gene encodes CDR1 LGHNA and CDR2 YSLEER. Trimming removed 0 bases at V and 1 base at J, with 9 bases between. The CDR3 loop spans 16 amino acids. The CDR3 DNA is TGCGCCAGCAGCCAAGAGAAGTGGCTGAACACCGGGGAGCTGTTTTTT. Protein: CASSQEKWLNTGELFF.

V is TRBV7-8 and J is TRBJ1-2; D not resolved. The CDR3 contains 12 residues. V gave up 0 bases and J gave up 3 bases, with 2 bases separating them. Germline lookup yields CDR1 SGHVS and CDR2 FQNEAQ. DNA for the CDR3: TGTGCCAGCAGCTTAGCAGACTATGGCTACACCTTC. It encodes CASSLADYGYTF.

This rearrangement joins TRBV9 to TRBJ1-3; 7 bases match TRBD1. In germline, CDR1 is SGDLS, CDR2 YYNGEE. The V segment lost 0 bases and the J segment 1 base; nucleotides outside the gene matches: 7. CDR3 size: 17 residues. The CDR3 DNA reads as TGTGCCAGCAGCGTAGAGGGCAGGGGGTTATCTGGAAACACCATATATTTT. Translating gives CASSVEGRGLSGNTIYF.

The rearrangement uses TRBV9 and TRBJ1-1, with TRBD1 matching 7 bases. This CDR3 region has 15 residues. Germline trimming cut 2 bases from V and 1 base from J; bases unmatched to any gene: 5. Germline V gene lookup returns CDR1 SGDLS and CDR2 YYNGEE. CDR3 loop: CASSVNTGANTEAFF. In nucleotides, the CDR3 is TGTGCCAGCAGCGTGAACACAGGGGCGAACACTGAAGCTTTCTTT.

The V call is TRBV2, the J call TRBJ2-1, with unresolved D. V was clipped by 8 bases and J by 9 bases, with 14 bases between them. The CDR3 consists of 12 residues. Germline CDR1 reads SNHLY; CDR2 reads FYNNEI. Written as DNA, the CDR3 is TGTGCCAGCGCCTATTCTCCTAGTGAGCAGTTCTTC. Translation gives CASAYSPSEQFF.

The J gene is TRBJ2-1, the V gene TRBV13; D gene uncertain. CDR1 is PRHDT and CDR2 is FYEKMQ in the germline V gene (reference sequence). Trimming cost V 2 bases and J 5 bases, with 13 bases left between them. The CDR3 consists of 15 residues. In DNA form, the CDR3 reads TGTGCCAGCAGCTTATCCCCCCCCGGGCACAATGAGCAGTTCTTC. It translates to CASSLSPPGHNEQFF.

This clone was seen only a few times. This chain joins TRBV29-1 and TRBJ2-3, with 8 positions matching TRBD2. This CDR3 contains 14 residues. J was trimmed by 4 bases and V by 5 bases; bases with no gene match: 8. Germline-derived CDR1 and CDR2 are SQVTM and ANQGSEA. The CDR3 region has the DNA TGCAGCGTTAAAAGTCCGGGACTAGCAGATACGCAGTATTTT. This encodes CSVKSPGLADTQYF.

The rearrangement links TRBV2 to TRBJ2-1, with 10 nucleotides matching TRBD2. The CDR3 is 13 amino acids. Trimming at V came to 6 bases and at J to 10 bases, leaving 6 bases not matched to a gene. Germline loops: CDR1 SNHLY, CDR2 FYNNEI. The CDR3 spells CASSSNSGREQFF. In nucleotides, the CDR3 is TGTGCCAGCAGCTCCAATAGCGGGAGGGAGCAGTTCTTC.